This T cell receptor (beta chain) emerged from a study of cytotoxic CD8 clonotypes in ibrutinib-treated CLL. Study-level findings and limits: Age-matched healthy donor levels were exceeded by baseline clonality, which tracked circulating CD8+ T-cell counts.

The germline V gene encodes CDR1 SGHNT and CDR2 YYREEE (reference sequence). The CDR3 has 14 amino acids. Trimming took 5 bases from V and 5 from J; bases not matched to a gene: 7. This clone was seen only once. The antigen is undetermined. Measured with immunoSEQ multiplex PCR; TCRdb has only the in-frame clones, and not every one. Here the sample spans 35,000 to 50,000 clones, roughly 72% being singletons. V usage is TRBV5-4 and J usage is TRBJ2-5; 9 bases match TRBD1. Source: PBMCs, taken at disease progression, from a patient treated with ibrutinib. The TCR originated in a human donor with chronic lymphocytic leukemia. CDR3: CASSSQGARETQYF. The DNA of the CDR3 is TGTGCCAGCAGTTCACAGGGGGCGCGGGAGACCCAGTACTTC. Based on the CDR3 plus reference TRBV5-4 and TRBJ2-5, the full variable domain is ETGVTQSPTHLIKTRGQQVTLRCSSQSGHNTVSWYQQALGQGPQFIFQYYREEENGRGNFPPRFSGLQFPNYSSELNVNALELDDSALYLCASSSQGARETQYFGPGTRLLVL.